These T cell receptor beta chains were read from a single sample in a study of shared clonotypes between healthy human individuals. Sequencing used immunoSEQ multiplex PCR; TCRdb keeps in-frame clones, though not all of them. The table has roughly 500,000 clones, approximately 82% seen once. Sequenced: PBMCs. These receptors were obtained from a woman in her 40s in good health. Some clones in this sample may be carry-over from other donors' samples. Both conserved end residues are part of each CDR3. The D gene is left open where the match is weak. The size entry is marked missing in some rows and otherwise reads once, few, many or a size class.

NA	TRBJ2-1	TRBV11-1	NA	TGTGCCAGCAGCGCCGGGACTCTGAAAGATGAGCAGTTCTTC	CASSAGTLKDEQFF
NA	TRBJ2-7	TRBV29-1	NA	TGCAGCGTTGCCATCACAAACTACGAGCAGTACTTC	CSVAITNYEQYF
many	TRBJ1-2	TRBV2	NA	TGTGCCAGCAGTGAAGCAGGACAGAACTATGGCTACACCTTC	CASSEAGQNYGYTF
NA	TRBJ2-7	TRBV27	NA	TGTGCCAGCAGTTCGCGTGGAGGGGGCGGGTACGAGCAGTACTTC	CASSSRGGGGYEQYF
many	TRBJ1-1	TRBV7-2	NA	TGTGCCAGCAGCTCCGGAGGGGTGTTGCGCGCTGAAGCTTTCTTT	CASSSGGVLRAEAFF
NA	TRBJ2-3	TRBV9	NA	TGTGCCAGCAGCGTAGTTGTTAGCACAGATACGCAGTATTTT	CASSVVVSTDTQYF
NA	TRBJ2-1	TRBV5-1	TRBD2	TGCGCCAGCAGCTCGACCGGGACTAGCGGCTACAATGAGCAGTTCTTC	CASSSTGTSGYNEQFF
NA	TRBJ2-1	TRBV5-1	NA	TGCGCCAGCAGCCTAACAGGGATTGATGAGCAGTTCTTC	CASSLTGIDEQFF
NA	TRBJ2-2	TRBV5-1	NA	TGCGCCAGCTCGCGCGGAGACACCGGGGAGCTGTTTTTT	CASSRGDTGELFF
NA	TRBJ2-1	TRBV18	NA	TGTGCCAGCTCACCACCAGTCAGCTCCTACAATGAGCAGTTCTTC	CASSPPVSSYNEQFF
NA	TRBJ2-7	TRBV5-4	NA	TGTGCCAGCAGCCTTAGCGGTTCCTCCTACGAGCAGTACTTC	CASSLSGSSYEQYF
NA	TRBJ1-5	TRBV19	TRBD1	TGTGCTTCTCTCCGGGCAGGGGGACCCAATCAGCCCCAGCATTTT	CASLRAGGPNQPQHF
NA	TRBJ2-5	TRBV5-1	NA	TGCGCCAGCAGCTTTCGCGCTAACGCCGTCGAGACCCAGTACTTC	CASSFRANAVETQYF
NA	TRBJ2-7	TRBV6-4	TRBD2	TGTGCCAGCAGTCGCCAAGCGGGAGAGCCCTACGAGCAGTACTTC	CASSRQAGEPYEQYF
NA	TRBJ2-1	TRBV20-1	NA	TGCAGTGCTAGAGTCGGGATTGAGCAGTTCTTC	CSARVGIEQFF
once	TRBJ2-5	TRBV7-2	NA	TGTGCCAGCAGCTCCACCAGGGGTGGAGAGACCCAGTACTTC	CASSSTRGGETQYF
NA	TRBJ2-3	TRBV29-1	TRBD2	TGCAGCGTTGAAGGGGTAGCGGGAGGGGTAGATACGCAGTATTTT	CSVEGVAGGVDTQYF
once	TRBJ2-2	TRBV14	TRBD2	TGTGCCAGCAGCCAAGATCGTATTTTCGGGACTAGCGGGAGATTTCCCGGGGAGCTGTTTTTT	CASSQDRIFGTSGRFPGELFF
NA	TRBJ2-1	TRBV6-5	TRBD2	TGTGCCAGCAGTTCCTCTAGACTGGGGCTGGGAGGGGAGCAGTTCTTC	CASSSSRLGLGGEQFF
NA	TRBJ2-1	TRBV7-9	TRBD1	TGTGCCAGCAGCCCAGGGACAGGCCGCTACAATGAGCAGTTCTTC	CASSPGTGRYNEQFF
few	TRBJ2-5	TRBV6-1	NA	TGTGCCAGCAGTGGCCAGAGGGGGGGCCGAGAGACCCAGTACTTC	CASSGQRGGRETQYF
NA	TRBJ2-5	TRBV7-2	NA	TGTGCCAGCAGCTTGGGACCGGCAGGGGGGCAGACCCAGTACTTC	CASSLGPAGGQTQYF
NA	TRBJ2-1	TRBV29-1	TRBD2	TGCAGCGTTGAACGACTAGCGGGAGCAAATGAGCAGTTCTTC	CSVERLAGANEQFF
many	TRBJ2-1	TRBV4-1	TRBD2	TGCGCCAGCAGACGGGACTCTGGGGGAGGGGTCTACAATGAGCAGTTCTTC	CASRRDSGGGVYNEQFF
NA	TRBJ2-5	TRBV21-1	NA	TGTGCCACGCCTCGTAGGGGCGCGGGGCAAGAGACCCAGTACTTC	CATPRRGAGQETQYF
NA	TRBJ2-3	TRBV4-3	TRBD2	TGCGCCAGCAGCCAAGAGGGAAGCGGGAGAGGCGGAACGCAGTATTTT	CASSQEGSGRGGTQYF
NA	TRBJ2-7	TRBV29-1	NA	TGCAGCGTGATCGGAGGCTCCTACGAGCAGTACTTC	CSVIGGSYEQYF
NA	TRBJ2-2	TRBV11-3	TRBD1	TGTGCCAGCAGCCCCAGGACAGGGAAGGTCACCGGGGAGCTGTTTTTT	CASSPRTGKVTGELFF
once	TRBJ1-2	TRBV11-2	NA	TGTGCCAGCAGCTTAGACAGGAGCGCTCTGGGAGGCTACACCTTC	CASSLDRSALGGYTF
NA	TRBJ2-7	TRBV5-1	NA	TGCGCCAGCAGAAGGGGGTCCTACGAGCAGTACTTC	CASRRGSYEQYF
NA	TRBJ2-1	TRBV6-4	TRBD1	TGTGCCAGCAGTTATCAAGGGGGCGAATACAATGAGCAGTTCTTC	CASSYQGGEYNEQFF
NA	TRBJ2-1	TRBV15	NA	TGTGCCACCACCGCGAGGGGCGGCAGGTTGGGCTACAATGAGCAGTTCTTC	CATTARGGRLGYNEQFF
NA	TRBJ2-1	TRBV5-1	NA	TGCGCCAGCAGCTTACTAGCTGTGGAGATCTCCTACAATGAGCAGTTCTTC	CASSLLAVEISYNEQFF